This entry features one T cell receptor beta chain sequence. No antigen is known for it. The CDR3 loop spans 15 amino acids. Trimming cost V 2 bases and J 3 bases, with 13 bases left between them. CDR1 KGHSH and CDR2 LQKENI come from the germline V gene. This sample stems from a study of Ad26.COV2.S vaccination and SARS-CoV-2 variants. Across the study: This donor came from the COV1001 trial of Ad26.COV2.S.

Study-wide points: Substantial breadth was reported for post-vaccination spike-specific CD8+ and CD4+ T cells.

Stated treatment: 15 to 20 received Ad26.COV2.S at low or high dose, single or two shots; about five received placebo; per-sample allocation not given. Specimen acquisition occurred on day 63 following the initial vaccine or placebo injection. Sequencing was performed with immunoSEQ multiplex PCR; in TCRdb, only in-frame clones are kept and a portion is missing. The sample holds roughly 420,000 clones, 85% to 90% seen once. The genes are TRBV18 and TRBJ1-1; D might be TRBD1 (6 bases). The starting material was peripheral blood, obtained in a trial of Ad26.COV2.S vaccine versus placebo. This TCR derives from a person aged 18-65 years who received the Ad26.COV2.S COVID-19 vaccine or a placebo. CDR3 sequence (DNA): TGTGCCAGCTCACCAGGGTCGGGGGGGCACACTGAAGCTTTCTTT. Amino acids: CASSPGSGGHTEAFF.